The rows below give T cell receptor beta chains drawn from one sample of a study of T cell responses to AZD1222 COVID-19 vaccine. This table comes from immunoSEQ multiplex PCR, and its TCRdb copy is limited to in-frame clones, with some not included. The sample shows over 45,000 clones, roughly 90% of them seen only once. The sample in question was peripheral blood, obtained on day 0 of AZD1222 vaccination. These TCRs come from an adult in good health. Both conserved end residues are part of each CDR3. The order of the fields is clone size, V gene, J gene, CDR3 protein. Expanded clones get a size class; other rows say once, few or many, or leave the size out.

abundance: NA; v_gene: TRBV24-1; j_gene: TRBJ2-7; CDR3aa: CATSETTGDEQYF
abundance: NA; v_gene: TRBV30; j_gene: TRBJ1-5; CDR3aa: CAWSAAGNQPQHF
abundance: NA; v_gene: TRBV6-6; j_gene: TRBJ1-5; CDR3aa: CASSYLGTGNQPQHF
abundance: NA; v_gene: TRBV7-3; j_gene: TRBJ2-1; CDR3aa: CASSSTGIQTRNEQFF
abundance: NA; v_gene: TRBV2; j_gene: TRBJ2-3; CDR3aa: CASSDQGSTDTQYF
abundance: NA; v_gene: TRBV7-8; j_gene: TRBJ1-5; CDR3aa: CASSYGTPIQPQHF
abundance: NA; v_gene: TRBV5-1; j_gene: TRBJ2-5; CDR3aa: CASSLRGGQETQYF
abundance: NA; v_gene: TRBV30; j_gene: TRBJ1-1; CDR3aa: CAWSSGGNTEAFF
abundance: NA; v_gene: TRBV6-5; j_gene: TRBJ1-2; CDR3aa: CASSHQGGGVDGYTF
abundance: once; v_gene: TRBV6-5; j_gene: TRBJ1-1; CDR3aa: CASSPTGPNTEAFF
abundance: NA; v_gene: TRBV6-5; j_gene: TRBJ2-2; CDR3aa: CASSAGAGELFF
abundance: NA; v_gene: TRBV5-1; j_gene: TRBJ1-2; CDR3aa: CASSLDGDNYGYTF
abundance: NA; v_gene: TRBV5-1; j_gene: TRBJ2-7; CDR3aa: CASSRISGRVPYEQYF
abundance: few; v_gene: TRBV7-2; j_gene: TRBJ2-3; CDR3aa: CASSPTGGSDTQYF
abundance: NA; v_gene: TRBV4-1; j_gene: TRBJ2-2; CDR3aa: CASSQDEARTGELFF
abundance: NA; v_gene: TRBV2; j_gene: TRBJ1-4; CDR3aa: CASRREEKLFF
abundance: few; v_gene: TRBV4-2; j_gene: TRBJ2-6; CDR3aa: CASSLAGGAGANVLTF
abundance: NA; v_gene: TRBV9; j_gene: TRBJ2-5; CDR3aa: CASSLSQESFETQYF
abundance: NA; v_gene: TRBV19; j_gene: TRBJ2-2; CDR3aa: CATTNPNTGELFF
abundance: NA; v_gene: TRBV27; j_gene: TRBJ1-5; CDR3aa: CASSSTGHQPQHF
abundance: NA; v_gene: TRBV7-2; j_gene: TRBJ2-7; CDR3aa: CASSPSSYEQYF
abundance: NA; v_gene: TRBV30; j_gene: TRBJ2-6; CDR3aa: CARSGGYSGANVLTF
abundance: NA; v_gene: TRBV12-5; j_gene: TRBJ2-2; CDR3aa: CASGLPRTSGRATGELFF
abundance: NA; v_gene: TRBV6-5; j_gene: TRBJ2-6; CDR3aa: CASSETGSGANVLTF
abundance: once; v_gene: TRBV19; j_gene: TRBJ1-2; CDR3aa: CASSINPQPYGYTF
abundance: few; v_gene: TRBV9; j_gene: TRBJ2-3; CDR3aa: CASSSHGDTQYF
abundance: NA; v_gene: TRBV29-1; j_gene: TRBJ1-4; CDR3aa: CSAQARQGSGNEKLFF
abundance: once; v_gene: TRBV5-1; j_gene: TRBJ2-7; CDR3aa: CASSLPGQGFHEQYF